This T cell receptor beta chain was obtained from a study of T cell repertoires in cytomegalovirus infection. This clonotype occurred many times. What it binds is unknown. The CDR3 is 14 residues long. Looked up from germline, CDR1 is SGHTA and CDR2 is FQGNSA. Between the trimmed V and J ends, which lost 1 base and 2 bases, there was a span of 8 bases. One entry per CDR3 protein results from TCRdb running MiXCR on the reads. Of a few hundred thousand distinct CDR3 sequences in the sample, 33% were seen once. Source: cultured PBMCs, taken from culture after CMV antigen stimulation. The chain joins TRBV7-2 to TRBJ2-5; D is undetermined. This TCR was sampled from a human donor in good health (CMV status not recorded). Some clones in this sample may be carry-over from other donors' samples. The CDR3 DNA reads TGTGCCAGCAGCTTAGGGGATTGGCAAGAGACCCAGTACTTC. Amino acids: CASSLGDWQETQYF.